Presented here are 21 T cell receptor beta chains from one specimen sequenced in a study of blood T cell repertoires in COVID-19. Assay: immunoSEQ multiplex PCR; the TCRdb copy retains only in-frame clones and omits some. The sample lists about 170,000 clones; roughly nine tenths were seen once. What was sequenced was peripheral blood. The receptors were sampled from a man in his fifties or sixties with acute or convalescent COVID-19.

The genes are TRBV3-1 (or the pseudogene TRBV3-2) and TRBJ2-7; 7 bases are shared with TRBD2. The CDR3 runs 14 residues. Per the germline V gene, CDR1 is LGHDT and CDR2 is YNNKEL (reference sequence). Trimming took 8 bases from V and 4 from J; bases not matched to a gene: 11. Here the CDR3 reads CASPRGGLQYEQYV. For the CDR3, the DNA is TGTGCCAGCCCCCGGGGAGGGCTCCAATACGAGCAGTACGTC.

The chain recombines TRBV18 with TRBJ2-5; 13 nucleotides agree with TRBD2. The CDR3 is 15 residues long. Trimming cost V 4 bases and J 3 bases; bases outside gene matches: 2. Germline V gene sequence: CDR1 KGHSH, CDR2 LQKENI. The CDR3 spells CASSLGTSGEETQYF. The CDR3 region has the DNA TGTGCCAGCTCACTCGGGACTAGCGGGGAAGAGACCCAGTACTTC.

The chain carries TRBV30 and TRBJ1-5; the match to TRBD1 covers 7 bases. Germline CDR1 reads GTSNPN; CDR2 reads SVGIG (reference sequence). This CDR3 spans 16 amino acids. Trimming cost V 0 bases and J 2 bases; bases outside gene matches: 7. CDR3 residues: CAWSVTRGQRNQPQHF. As DNA, the CDR3 is TGTGCCTGGAGTGTCACAAGGGGACAGCGCAATCAGCCCCAGCATTTT.

This sequence joins TRBV4-3 and TRBJ1-4; D is ambiguous. In germline, CDR1 is LGHNA, CDR2 YSLEER. CDR3 length: 16 residues. V lost 1 base, J lost 7 bases, and 16 bases lay in between. The CDR3 DNA reads as TGCGCCAGCAGCCAAGTTTTCGTGGGTACGGGTGAAAAACTGTTTTTT. Encoded protein: CASSQVFVGTGEKLFF.

This rearrangement joins TRBV6-5 to TRBJ2-3; 9 bases agree with TRBD2. The germline V gene encodes CDR1 MNHEY and CDR2 SVGAGI. The J segment lost 7 bases and the V segment lost 6 bases, leaving 11 bases of the junction unmatched. This CDR3 region has 15 residues. The CDR3 is CASRGRAGGPNTQYF. The CDR3 DNA reads as TGTGCCAGCAGGGGAAGGGCGGGAGGGCCAAATACGCAGTATTTT.

The chain couples TRBV7-2 to TRBJ2-3; the match to TRBD2 covers 14 bases. Losses at the gene ends were 6 bases for V and 3 bases for J; bases not matched to a gene: 8. There are 17 residues in the CDR3. Germline V gene lookup returns CDR1 SGHTA and CDR2 FQGNSA. The CDR3 is CASSQGLAGGRTDTQYF. The CDR3, as DNA: TGTGCCAGCAGTCAAGGACTAGCGGGGGGTCGGACAGATACGCAGTATTTT.

The gene calls are TRBV25-1 and TRBJ1-4; a possible D gene is TRBD1 (5 bases). The germline CDR1 and CDR2 sequences are MGHDK and SYGVNS. This CDR3 contains 15 residues. Between the trimmed V and J ends, which lost 6 bases and 5 bases, there was a span of 16 bases. CDR3 coding DNA: TGTGCCAGCAGCCTGAACAGGAAAAGGAATGAAAAACTGTTTTTT. Residues: CASSLNRKRNEKLFF.

This chain links TRBV18 with TRBJ1-6; no clear D gene. Germline CDR1 KGHSH, CDR2 LQKENI. This CDR3 has 12 residues. Trimming removed 2 bases at V and 7 bases at J, with 3 bases between. The CDR3: CASSPANSPLHF. CDR3 in DNA: TGTGCCAGCTCACCAGCGAATTCACCCCTCCACTTT. Using reference TRBV18 and TRBJ1-6 for the parts outside the CDR3, the full variable domain is NAGVMQNPRHLVRRRGQEARLRCSPMKGHSHVYWYRQLPEEGLKFMVYLQKENIIDESGMPKERFSAEFPKEGPSILRIQQVVRGDSAAYFCASSPANSPLHFGNGTRLTVT.

This chain joins TRBV3-1 (or the pseudogene TRBV3-2) and TRBJ2-5; weak D call: TRBD1 (5 bases). The germline V gene encodes CDR1 LGHDT and CDR2 YNNKEL (reference sequence). The V end was cut by 5 bases, the J end by 5 bases, with 15 bases between. This CDR3 region has 14 residues. The CDR3 is CASSGRTRMETQYF. The DNA of the CDR3 is TGTGCCAGCAGCGGTCGGACACGAATGGAGACCCAGTACTTC.

This rearrangement joins TRBV15 to TRBJ1-5, with 9 bases identical to TRBD1. This CDR3 region has 16 residues. V trimming: 3 bases; J trimming: 6 bases; junction bases outside the gene matches: 9. Germline V CDR1 and CDR2: LNHNV, YYDKDF (reference sequence). The CDR3 sequence: CATSRDAGTGSQPQHF. The CDR3 DNA reads as TGTGCCACCAGCAGGGACGCCGGGACAGGGTCTCAGCCCCAGCATTTT.

This clone was found once. This chain uses TRBV28 with TRBJ2-1; 13 nucleotides line up with TRBD2. CDR3 length: 17 amino acids. Germline loops: CDR1 MDHEN, CDR2 SYDVKM. Losses at the gene ends were 5 bases for V and 7 bases for J; bases not matched to a gene: 11. The CDR3 nucleotides are TGTGCCAGCAGTACCCCCCGGGGACTAGCGGGAAGGAATGAGCAGTTCTTC. Translating it yields CASSTPRGLAGRNEQFF.

The chain recombines TRBV27 with TRBJ2-2; D is undetermined. Trimming took 6 bases from V and 1 from J, leaving 12 bases between them. Germline V gene lookup returns CDR1 MNHEY and CDR2 SMNVEV (reference sequence). CDR3 length: 15 residues. The CDR3 loop is CASSPGQMNTGELFF. The DNA for the CDR3 is TGTGCCAGCAGCCCTGGGCAGATGAACACCGGGGAGCTGTTTTTT.

The V and J genes are TRBV30 and TRBJ1-5; D uncertain. This CDR3 has 16 amino acids. V lost 0 bases and J 5 bases, leaving 17 bases between the germline ends. The V gene's germline CDR1 is GTSNPN and CDR2 SVGIG (reference sequence). The CDR3 region is CAWSVQRANWDQPQHF. The CDR3 nucleotides are TGTGCCTGGAGTGTACAGAGAGCAAACTGGGATCAGCCCCAGCATTTT.

A few counts support this clone. The chain is built from TRBV19 and TRBJ1-6; TRBD1 agrees at 10 bases. Germline V CDR1 and CDR2: LNHDA, SQIVND (reference sequence). CDR3 length equals 16 residues. V dropped 7 bases and J dropped 10; count of bases not matched to a gene: 13. The CDR3 DNA follows: TGTGCCAGTACAATCCGAGGGGGGACAGGGGACTCACCCCTCCACTTT. Its translation: CASTIRGGTGDSPLHF.

CDR3 loop: CASSNAGPAGNTIYF. The CDR3 DNA reads TGTGCCAGTAGTAACGCGGGACCAGCGGGAAACACCATATATTTT. The chain uses TRBV19 and TRBJ1-3; D may be TRBD1 (5 bases). The germline V gene has CDR1 LNHDA and CDR2 SQIVND (reference sequence). Trimming stripped 4 bases from V and 4 bases from J, with 14 bases between. The CDR3 contains 15 residues.

The chain is built from TRBV5-6 and TRBJ1-2, with D unclear. Germline CDR1 is SGHDT and CDR2 is YYEEEE. The CDR3 spans 14 residues. V lost 0 bases and J lost 5, with 11 bases in between. The CDR3 here is CASSLAQVEYGYTF. For the CDR3, the DNA is TGTGCCAGCAGCTTGGCGCAGGTCGAATATGGCTACACCTTC.

The V and J genes are TRBV2 and TRBJ2-4, with a possible D match to TRBD1 (6 bases). This CDR3 has 15 amino acids. Germline V lookup: CDR1 SNHLY, CDR2 FYNNEI. The V and J ends lost 6 bases and 0 bases respectively, with 12 bases between them. CDR3 nucleotide sequence: TGTGCCAGCAGCAGGACAGTCCTAGCCAAAAACATTCAGTACTTC. This sequence encodes CASSRTVLAKNIQYF.

This clone was counted between two and nine times. The chain carries TRBV15 and TRBJ1-1, with D possibly being TRBD1 (5 bases). V was cut by 0 bases and J by 6 bases, with 14 bases left in between. The germline V gene encodes CDR1 LNHNV and CDR2 YYDKDF (reference sequence). The CDR3 totals 15 residues. CDR3 DNA: TGTGCCACCAGCAGAGACCGGGGGGAATTCGCTGAAGCTTTCTTT. Translated: CATSRDRGEFAEAFF.

The chain links TRBV9 to TRBJ2-6; no reliable D call. The germline V gene has CDR1 SGDLS and CDR2 YYNGEE. This CDR3 contains 13 residues. Trimming removed 2 bases at V and 4 bases at J, with 4 bases between. DNA for the CDR3: TGTGCCAGCAGCGTTAGCGGGGCCAACGTCCTGACTTTC. Translation: CASSVSGANVLTF.

This rearrangement joins TRBV4-1 to TRBJ2-6; D remains ambiguous. This CDR3 region has 15 residues. V shed 6 bases and J shed 3 bases, with 12 bases lying between them. Germline lookup yields CDR1 MGHRA and CDR2 YSYEKL. CDR3 nucleotide sequence: TGCGCCAGCAGTCAACCCCAGGTTGGGGCCAACGTCCTGACTTTC. Translating gives CASSQPQVGANVLTF.

This chain connects TRBV7-8 to TRBJ2-3; D is possibly TRBD1 (5 bases). From germline, CDR1 is SGHVS and CDR2 FQNEAQ. Trimming took off 1 base at V and 0 bases at J, with 8 bases between the two ends. This CDR3 contains 15 residues. The CDR3 DNA is TGTGCCAGCAGCTTAGATCCAGGGAGCACAGATACGCAGTATTTT. Encoded protein: CASSLDPGSTDTQYF.